This is a list of T cell receptor beta chains from one sample in a study of T cell responses to AZD1222 COVID-19 vaccine. TCRdb's copy holds only in-frame clones and misses some; the assay was immunoSEQ multiplex PCR. The sample consists of 100,000 to 150,000 clones, about 89% of them appearing once. This specimen consisted of peripheral blood, obtained 28 days after the second AZD1222 dose. The receptors derive from an adult who received the AZD1222 COVID-19 vaccine. Each CDR3 is given without its conserved first and last residue. The order of the fields is V gene, J gene, CDR3 protein.

v_gene: TRBV18; j_gene: TRBJ2-7; CDR3aa: ASSPSLDSYEQY
v_gene: TRBV5-1; j_gene: TRBJ2-1; CDR3aa: ASSLGLADYNEQF
v_gene: TRBV7-9; j_gene: TRBJ2-3; CDR3aa: ASATGDWEDTQY
v_gene: TRBV6-8; j_gene: TRBJ2-2; CDR3aa: ASTSRRGRGELF
v_gene: TRBV6-5; j_gene: TRBJ1-2; CDR3aa: ASSYLQGGYGYT
v_gene: TRBV5-1; j_gene: TRBJ2-7; CDR3aa: ASSSDSRYEQY
v_gene: TRBV5-6; j_gene: TRBJ2-3; CDR3aa: ASSWYSAGGIDTQY
v_gene: TRBV7-8; j_gene: TRBJ1-2; CDR3aa: ASSLVRVRQKNSIGYT
v_gene: TRBV19; j_gene: TRBJ2-1; CDR3aa: ASSIPAGNSQEQF
v_gene: TRBV9; j_gene: TRBJ2-3; CDR3aa: ASSRQGVADTQY
v_gene: TRBV12-5; j_gene: TRBJ1-6; CDR3aa: ASGLIRRGFRDPSQLDSPLH
v_gene: TRBV9; j_gene: TRBJ2-7; CDR3aa: ASSPTDRYEQY
v_gene: TRBV19; j_gene: TRBJ2-1; CDR3aa: ASSIGEGSGPYNEQF
v_gene: TRBV7-2; j_gene: TRBJ2-7; CDR3aa: ASSNLNLYEQY
v_gene: TRBV7-9; j_gene: TRBJ2-3; CDR3aa: ASSLARARGADTQY
v_gene: TRBV24-1; j_gene: TRBJ2-3; CDR3aa: ATSAGGISTDTQY
v_gene: TRBV19; j_gene: TRBJ1-2; CDR3aa: ASSIEEPGDGYT
v_gene: TRBV6-5; j_gene: TRBJ1-3; CDR3aa: ASSYDRAIMGNTIY
v_gene: TRBV5-6; j_gene: TRBJ2-1; CDR3aa: ASTQRRGGLNEQF
v_gene: TRBV7-2; j_gene: TRBJ2-7; CDR3aa: ASSLDGGYSSYEQY
v_gene: TRBV28; j_gene: TRBJ2-7; CDR3aa: ASSLSGSKHEQY
v_gene: TRBV27; j_gene: TRBJ2-1; CDR3aa: ASSRTGDSYNEQF
v_gene: TRBV7-8; j_gene: TRBJ2-1; CDR3aa: ASSLTKTGLAGGRSLF
v_gene: TRBV13; j_gene: TRBJ1-2; CDR3aa: ASSSGGRVLLRNYGYT
v_gene: TRBV19; j_gene: TRBJ1-6; CDR3aa: ASRVRDNNSPLH
v_gene: TRBV7-9; j_gene: TRBJ1-2; CDR3aa: ASSYGTANYGYT
v_gene: TRBV27; j_gene: TRBJ1-1; CDR3aa: ASSKGQGAVNTEAF
v_gene: TRBV15; j_gene: TRBJ2-3; CDR3aa: ATSRPRGLTDTQY
v_gene: TRBV5-6; j_gene: TRBJ2-3; CDR3aa: ASSLGPSTDTQY
v_gene: TRBV24-1; j_gene: TRBJ2-1; CDR3aa: ATSPSSGTENEQF
v_gene: TRBV5-4; j_gene: TRBJ2-1; CDR3aa: ASSPGSGGAGNEQF
v_gene: TRBV3-1/TRBV3-2; j_gene: TRBJ1-4; CDR3aa: ASSQELTTNEKLF
v_gene: TRBV4-1; j_gene: TRBJ1-4; CDR3aa: ASSPRDRDFEKLF
v_gene: TRBV10-1; j_gene: TRBJ2-7; CDR3aa: ASSEFGSEQY
v_gene: TRBV5-1; j_gene: TRBJ2-1; CDR3aa: ASRPLGNNEQF
v_gene: TRBV10-2; j_gene: TRBJ2-3; CDR3aa: ASSPRASGRGFSTDTQY
v_gene: TRBV2; j_gene: TRBJ2-1; CDR3aa: ASRGINEQF
v_gene: TRBV11-3; j_gene: TRBJ1-6; CDR3aa: ASSRTGRDGSPLH
v_gene: TRBV4-3; j_gene: TRBJ2-7; CDR3aa: ASSQKRRGDRVTGESYEQY
v_gene: TRBV7-2; j_gene: TRBJ2-5; CDR3aa: ASSPGGLTQY
v_gene: TRBV19; j_gene: TRBJ1-4; CDR3aa: ASSSNRGISEKLF